This T cell receptor (beta chain) was captured in a study of cytomegalovirus exposure and HLA in healthy donors. Study-wide results and limits: CMV antigen specificity of a few CMV-associated chains was confirmed in vitro. According to a subsequent analysis, TCR clusters from the first cohort were inclined to appear together in the 120 validation repertoires.

The V end lost 6 bases, the J end lost 7 bases, and 19 bases lay between the germline ends. CDR3 length: 15 amino acids. CDR1 is MNHNS, CDR2 SASEGT, per germline. Data came from immunoSEQ multiplex PCR; TCRdb stores just in-frame clones and leaves some out. This sample has about 160,000 clones, with 86% found just once. Note on this clone: Its matching antigen is unknown.

Donors were drawn from the approximately 110-subject validation cohort, separate from the approximately 640-subject first cohort. J is TRBJ1-5 and V is TRBV6-1, with TRBD1 as a possible D gene (6 bases). Sequencing used PBMCs. The TCR comes from a woman aged 18-35 years in good health and CMV-seronegative. The DNA for the CDR3 is TGTGCCAGCAGGGCTGGGGGGGGCGGGTACCAGCCCCAGCATTTT. Residues: CASRAGGGGYQPQHF.